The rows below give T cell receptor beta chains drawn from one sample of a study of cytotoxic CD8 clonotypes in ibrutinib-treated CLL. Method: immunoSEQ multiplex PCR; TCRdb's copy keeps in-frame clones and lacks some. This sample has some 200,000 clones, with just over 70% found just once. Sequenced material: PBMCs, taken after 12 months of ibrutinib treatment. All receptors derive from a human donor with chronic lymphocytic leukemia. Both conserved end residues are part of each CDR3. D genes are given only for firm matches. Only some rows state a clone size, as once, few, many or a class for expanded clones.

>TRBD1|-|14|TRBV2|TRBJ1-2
TGTGCCAGCAGTGAAATGGTGACAGGGATCGGCTACACCTTC
CASSEMVTGIGYTF
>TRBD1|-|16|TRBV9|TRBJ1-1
TGTGCCAGCAGCCATCGACAGGGGGCGCCGAACACTGAAGCTTTCTTT
CASSHRQGAPNTEAFF
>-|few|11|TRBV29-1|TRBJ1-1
TGCAGCGTCTCAGGGGCCAGAGGAGCTTTCTTT
CSVSGARGAFF
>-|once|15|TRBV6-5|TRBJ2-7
TGTGCCAGCAGGGCGGCAGCAGGGACCTCCTACGAGCAGTACTTC
CASRAAAGTSYEQYF
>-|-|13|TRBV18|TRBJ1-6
TGTGCCAGCTCACCGGGCCCTAATTCACCCCTCCACTTT
CASSPGPNSPLHF
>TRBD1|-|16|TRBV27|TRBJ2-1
TGTGCCAGCAGTTTAGGACGGGACAGGGTACCGGGCGAGCAGTTCTTC
CASSLGRDRVPGEQFF
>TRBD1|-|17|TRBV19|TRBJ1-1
TGTGCCAGTAGATCAGCTTCCCGCGGCGGACAGGGGGCTGAAGCTTTCTTT
CASRSASRGGQGAEAFF
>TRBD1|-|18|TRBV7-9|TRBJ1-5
TGTGCCAGCAGTCCGGACAGGGGCGCTCTATCCGGTACCCAGCCCCAGCATTTT
CASSPDRGALSGTQPQHF
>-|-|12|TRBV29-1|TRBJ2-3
TGCAGCGCATTCGGTGAGCGGGATACGCAGTATTTT
CSAFGERDTQYF
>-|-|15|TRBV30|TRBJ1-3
TGTGCCTGGTCTCGGGACACAAGCTCTGGAAACACCATATATTTT
CAWSRDTSSGNTIYF
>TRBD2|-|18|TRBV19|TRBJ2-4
TGTGCCAGTCACAGTTCGCGGGAGGGCCCGGTAGCCAAAAACATTCAGTACTTC
CASHSSREGPVAKNIQYF
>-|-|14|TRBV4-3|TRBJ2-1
TGCGCCAGCAGGGAGGAGAGCTCCTACAATGAGCAGTTCTTC
CASREESSYNEQFF
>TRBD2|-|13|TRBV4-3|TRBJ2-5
TGCGCCAGCTGGACTAGCGGCCAAGAGACCCAGTACTTC
CASWTSGQETQYF
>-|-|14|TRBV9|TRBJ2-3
TGTGCCAGCAGCGTCCGGGGTAACACAGATACGCAGTATTTT
CASSVRGNTDTQYF
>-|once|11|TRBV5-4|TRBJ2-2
TGTGCCAGCCAGGGTTCCGGGGAGCTGTTTTTT
CASQGSGELFF
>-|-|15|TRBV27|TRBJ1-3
TGTGCCAGCAGTTTATTCGGGACAACGGGAAACACCATATATTTT
CASSLFGTTGNTIYF
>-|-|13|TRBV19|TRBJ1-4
TGTGCCAGTAGTGGGATCGGGGAGGGAAAACTGTTTTTT
CASSGIGEGKLFF
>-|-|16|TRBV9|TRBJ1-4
TGTGCCAGCAGCGTAGGGGGAGGGACGGGTAATGAAAAACTGTTTTTT
CASSVGGGTGNEKLFF
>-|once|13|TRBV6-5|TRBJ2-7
TGTGCCAGTCGTACCTCTTCGGGTGACGAGCAGTACTTC
CASRTSSGDEQYF
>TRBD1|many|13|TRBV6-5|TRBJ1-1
TGTGCCAGCAGCTGGGACAGGGAAACTGAAGCTTTCTTT
CASSWDRETEAFF
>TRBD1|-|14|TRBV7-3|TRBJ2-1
TGTGCCAGCAGCTCCGGGACAGGAGGCGGTGAGCAGTTCTTC
CASSSGTGGGEQFF
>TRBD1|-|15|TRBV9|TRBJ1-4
TGTGCCAGCAGCGAGGAGGGGGCGACTAATGAAAAACTGTTTTTT
CASSEEGATNEKLFF
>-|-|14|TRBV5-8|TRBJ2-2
TGTGCCAGCAGCCCCTACCTAAACACCGGGGAGCTGTTTTTT
CASSPYLNTGELFF
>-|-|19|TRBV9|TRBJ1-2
TGTGCCAGCAGTGCCTTGGAAGAGCTCCCTAGACCTACTAACTATGGCTACACCTTC
CASSALEELPRPTNYGYTF
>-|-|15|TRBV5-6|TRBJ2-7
TGTGCCAGCAGCTTGGCCGGAAAGGGGACCCACGAGCAGTACTTC
CASSLAGKGTHEQYF
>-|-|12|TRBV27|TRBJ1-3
TGTGCCAGCAGCCCAGGGGGAAACACCATATATTTT
CASSPGGNTIYF
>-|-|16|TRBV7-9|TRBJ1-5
TGTGCCAGCAGCTTAGCGAGAGGACAGTTCAATCAGCCCCAGCATTTT
CASSLARGQFNQPQHF
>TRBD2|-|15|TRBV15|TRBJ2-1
TGTGCCACCAGCAGCAGGAGCGGGAGACAAGAAGAGCAGTTCTTC
CATSSRSGRQEEQFF
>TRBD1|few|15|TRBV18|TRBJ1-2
TGTGCCAGCTCACCAGGCCAGGGGGCTTTGGAAGGCTACACCTTC
CASSPGQGALEGYTF
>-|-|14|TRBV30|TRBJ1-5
TGTGCCTGGAGCCGGACAATTAGCAATCAGCCCCAGCATTTT
CAWSRTISNQPQHF
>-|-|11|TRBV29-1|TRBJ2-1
TGCAGCGTTGAAGATGCGGCAAAAGCACTCTTC
CSVEDAAKALF
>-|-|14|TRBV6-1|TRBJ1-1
TGTGCCAGCAGTGAAGAACGTATGAACACTGAAGCTTTCTTT
CASSEERMNTEAFF
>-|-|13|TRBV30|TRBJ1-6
TGTGCCTGGAGTGGGGGTCGTGATTCACCCCTCCACTTT
CAWSGGRDSPLHF
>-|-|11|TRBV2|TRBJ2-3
TGTGCCAGCAGTGGGGCTGATACGCAGTATTTT
CASSGADTQYF
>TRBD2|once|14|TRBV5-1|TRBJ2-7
TGCGCCAGCAGCTTGGCTGGGGGGGACTACGAGCAGTACTTC
CASSLAGGDYEQYF
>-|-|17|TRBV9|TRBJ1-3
TGTGCCAGCAGCGTAAGTCCGGGACATAACTCTGGAAACACCATATATTTT
CASSVSPGHNSGNTIYF
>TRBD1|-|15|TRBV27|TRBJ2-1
TGTGCCAGCAGTTCCCCCTCAACAGGGGGCTCTGAGCAGTTCTTC
CASSSPSTGGSEQFF
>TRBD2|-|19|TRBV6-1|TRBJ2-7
TGTGCCAGCAGTGGAGCCGGGACTAGCGGGAGAGCCCCCCTCCACGAGCAGTACTTC
CASSGAGTSGRAPLHEQYF
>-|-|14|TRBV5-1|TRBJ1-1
TGCGCCAGCAGCTTTGGACCGGCGAACACTGAAGCTTTCTTT
CASSFGPANTEAFF
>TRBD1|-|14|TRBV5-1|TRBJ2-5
TGCGCCAGCAGCCCCGGGACAGGGGTGGAGACCCAGTACTTC
CASSPGTGVETQYF
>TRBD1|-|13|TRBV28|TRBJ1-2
TGTGCCATCGGGACAGTCTTAAACTATGGCTACACCTTC
CAIGTVLNYGYTF
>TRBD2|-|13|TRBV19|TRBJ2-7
TGTGCCAGTAGTAAAGGGGAGGGCTACGAGCAGTACTTC
CASSKGEGYEQYF
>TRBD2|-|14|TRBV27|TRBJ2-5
TGTGCCAGCAGACAACTAGGACTAGAAGAGACCCAGTACTTC
CASRQLGLEETQYF
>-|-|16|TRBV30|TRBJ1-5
TGTGCCTGGAGTGACGGGGGGTTCGAAAGGGATCAGCCCCAGCATTTT
CAWSDGGFERDQPQHF
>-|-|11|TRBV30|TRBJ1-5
TGTGCCTGGAGTGAGGGAGGGCCCCAGCATTTT
CAWSEGGPQHF
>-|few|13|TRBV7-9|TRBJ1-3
TGTGCCAGCAGCCCAGACAACGGAAACACCATATATTTT
CASSPDNGNTIYF
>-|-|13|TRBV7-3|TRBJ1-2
TGTGCCAGCAGCTTAGGCGGCCTTTCTGGCTACACCTTC
CASSLGGLSGYTF
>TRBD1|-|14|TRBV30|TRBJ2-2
TGTGCCTGGAGCCGACAGGGAAGCTTCGGGGAGCTGTTTTTT
CAWSRQGSFGELFF
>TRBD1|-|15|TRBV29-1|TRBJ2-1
TGCAGCGTTGAAGATCGGACAGGGGGACGGAATGAGCAGTTCTTC
CSVEDRTGGRNEQFF
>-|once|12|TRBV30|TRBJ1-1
TGTGCCTGGAGTGTTGGGCCCACTGAAGCTTTCTTT
CAWSVGPTEAFF
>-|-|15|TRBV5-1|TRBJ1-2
TGCGCCAGCAGCTTGGCCGTTCAGGGTGGCTATGGCTACACCTTC
CASSLAVQGGYGYTF
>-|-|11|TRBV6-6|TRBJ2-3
TGTGCCAGCAGCGATAGTGACGCGCAGTATTTT
CASSDSDAQYF
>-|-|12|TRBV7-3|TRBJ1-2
TGTGCCAGCAGCTTGACAGAAACTGGCTACACCTTC
CASSLTETGYTF
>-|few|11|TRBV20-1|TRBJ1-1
TGCAGTGCTAGCAAATCTGGTGAAGCTTTCTTT
CSASKSGEAFF
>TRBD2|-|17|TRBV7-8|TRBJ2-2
TGTGCCAGCAGCTTAGGGCTAGCGGGGGCGATTACCGGGGAGCTGTTTTTT
CASSLGLAGAITGELFF
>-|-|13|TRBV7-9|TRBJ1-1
TGTGCCAGCAGGTGGGGCCAGAACACTGAAGCTTTCTTT
CASRWGQNTEAFF
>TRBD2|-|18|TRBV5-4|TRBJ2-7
TGTGCCAGCAGCTTGACTAGCGGGAGGGGCGAGTTCTCCTACGAGCAGTACTTC
CASSLTSGRGEFSYEQYF